This T cell receptor (beta chain) was identified in a study of blood T cell repertoires in COVID-19 (dated by TCRdb to about 2020). Some background on the complete study: The collaborator samples originated in the United States, Italy and Spain and spanned the acute and convalescent phases of COVID-19. The material from the prospective study consisted of cDNA or gDNA derived from T cells, B-cell-depleted T cells, or PBMCs. Sample metadata almost always included a de-identified subject ID, COVID-19 status, age in years and sex. The samples were drawn from the first 160 participants of the ongoing ImmuneRACE study and from some 1,300 subjects provided by 6 global collaborators. The repertoires were released in a freely available public database meant as a resource for research on the immune response to SARS-CoV-2. Subjects who had been exposed to COVID-19, were actively infected with it, or had recovered from it provided the deeply sampled blood TCRbeta repertoires that made up the dataset. Where available, HLA class I and class II types were taken from metadata supplied by the sample provider and were not determined by assay-based typing. The full study reports these points: Clinical and demographic metadata were provided uncurated, with the amount varying by source and participant.

The immunoSEQ Assay, a bias-controlled multiplex PCR, was used to amplify TCRbeta CDR3 regions from genomic DNA. The published analysis was carried out like this. Nucleated cell counts per sample were estimated from amplification of reference gene primers within the assay. To quantify the absolute abundance of each unique TCRbeta CDR3 rearrangement, sequence reads were collapsed and filtered. For each sample, productive Simpson clonality was calculated as the square root of Simpson's diversity index over productive rearrangements. TCRdb re-hosts the immuneACCESS table, in-frame sequences only. Its copies lack some clones; in the studies checked, an unresolved V gene accounts for under half of them, and the cause for the rest is not known. D and trimming were read from the DNA, whereas the V and J calls and clone size are those reported in that table. This sample lists approximately 230,000 clones; almost 85% were detected once. The ten largest make up 15% of the sample.

CDR1 and CDR2 are read off the germline V gene (reference sequence) as LNHNV and YYDKDF. Ends included, the CDR3 has 14 residues. This clone was counted between two and nine times. The specificity of this receptor is unknown. The missing conserved phenylalanine or tryptophan at the end of this CDR3 makes a read error likely. It is unclear where the CDR3 begins or ends on the DNA, so no DNA is shown, and the CDR3 is as TCRdb lists it. In the prospective study, participants were about 18 to 95 years old, resided in about two dozen geographic areas of the United States, and were enrolled through a virtual design. To assign participants to cohorts, the prospective study relied on clinical history that participants themselves reported in a screening survey and a study questionnaire. ImmuneRACE Cohort 3 recovered participants were defined by two consecutive negative NP/OP PCR tests, healthcare professional clearance, or symptom resolution. Mobile phlebotomists in the prospective study collected whole blood, serum and a nasopharyngeal or oropharyngeal swab from every participant. Additional blood draws and questionnaires over a roughly two-month period could optionally be provided by prospective study participants. Blood samples from the prospective study were shipped frozen or at room temperature prior to DNA extraction.

The rearranged segments are TRBV15 and TRBJ1-1; the DNA was not used to check the table's D call, TRBD1. The sequencing input was PBMCs or T cells enriched from blood (not recorded which). The sequence was obtained from a middle-aged man who had recovered from COVID-19. The CDR3 is CATSRANADKRTAS.